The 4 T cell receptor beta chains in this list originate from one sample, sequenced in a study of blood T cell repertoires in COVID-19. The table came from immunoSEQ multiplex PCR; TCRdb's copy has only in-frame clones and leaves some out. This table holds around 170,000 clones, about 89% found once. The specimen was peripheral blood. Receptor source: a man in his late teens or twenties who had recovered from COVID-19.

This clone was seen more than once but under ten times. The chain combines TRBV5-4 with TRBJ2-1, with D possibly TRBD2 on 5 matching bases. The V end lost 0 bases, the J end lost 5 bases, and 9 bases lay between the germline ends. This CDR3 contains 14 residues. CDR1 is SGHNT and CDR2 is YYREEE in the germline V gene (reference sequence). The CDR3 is CASSLGPTNNEQFF. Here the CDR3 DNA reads TGTGCCAGCAGCTTGGGCCCGACTAACAATGAGCAGTTCTTC.

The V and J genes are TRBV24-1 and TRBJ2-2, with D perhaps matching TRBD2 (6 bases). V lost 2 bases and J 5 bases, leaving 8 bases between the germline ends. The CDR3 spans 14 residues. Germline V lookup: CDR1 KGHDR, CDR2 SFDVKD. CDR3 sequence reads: CATSDWGETGELFF. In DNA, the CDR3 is TGTGCCACCAGTGATTGGGGGGAGACCGGGGAGCTGTTTTTT.

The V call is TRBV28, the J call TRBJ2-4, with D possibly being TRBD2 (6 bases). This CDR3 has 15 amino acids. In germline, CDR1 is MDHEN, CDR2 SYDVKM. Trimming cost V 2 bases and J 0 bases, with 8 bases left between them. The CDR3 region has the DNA TGTGCCAGCAGTTTAGGAGGGGTAGCCAAAAACATTCAGTACTTC. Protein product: CASSLGGVAKNIQYF.

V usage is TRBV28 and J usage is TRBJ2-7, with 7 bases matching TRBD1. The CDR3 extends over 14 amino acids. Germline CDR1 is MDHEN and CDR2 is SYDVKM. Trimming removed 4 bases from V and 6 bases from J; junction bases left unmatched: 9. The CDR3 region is CASSYGQVSGEQYF. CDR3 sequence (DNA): TGTGCCAGCAGTTACGGACAGGTCTCCGGCGAGCAGTACTTC. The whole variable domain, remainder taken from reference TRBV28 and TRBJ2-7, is DVKVTQSSRYLVKRTGEKVFLECVQDMDHENMFWYRQDPGLGLRLIYFSYDVKMKEKGDIPEGYSVSREKKERFSLILESASTNQTSMYLCASSYGQVSGEQYFGPGTRLTVT.